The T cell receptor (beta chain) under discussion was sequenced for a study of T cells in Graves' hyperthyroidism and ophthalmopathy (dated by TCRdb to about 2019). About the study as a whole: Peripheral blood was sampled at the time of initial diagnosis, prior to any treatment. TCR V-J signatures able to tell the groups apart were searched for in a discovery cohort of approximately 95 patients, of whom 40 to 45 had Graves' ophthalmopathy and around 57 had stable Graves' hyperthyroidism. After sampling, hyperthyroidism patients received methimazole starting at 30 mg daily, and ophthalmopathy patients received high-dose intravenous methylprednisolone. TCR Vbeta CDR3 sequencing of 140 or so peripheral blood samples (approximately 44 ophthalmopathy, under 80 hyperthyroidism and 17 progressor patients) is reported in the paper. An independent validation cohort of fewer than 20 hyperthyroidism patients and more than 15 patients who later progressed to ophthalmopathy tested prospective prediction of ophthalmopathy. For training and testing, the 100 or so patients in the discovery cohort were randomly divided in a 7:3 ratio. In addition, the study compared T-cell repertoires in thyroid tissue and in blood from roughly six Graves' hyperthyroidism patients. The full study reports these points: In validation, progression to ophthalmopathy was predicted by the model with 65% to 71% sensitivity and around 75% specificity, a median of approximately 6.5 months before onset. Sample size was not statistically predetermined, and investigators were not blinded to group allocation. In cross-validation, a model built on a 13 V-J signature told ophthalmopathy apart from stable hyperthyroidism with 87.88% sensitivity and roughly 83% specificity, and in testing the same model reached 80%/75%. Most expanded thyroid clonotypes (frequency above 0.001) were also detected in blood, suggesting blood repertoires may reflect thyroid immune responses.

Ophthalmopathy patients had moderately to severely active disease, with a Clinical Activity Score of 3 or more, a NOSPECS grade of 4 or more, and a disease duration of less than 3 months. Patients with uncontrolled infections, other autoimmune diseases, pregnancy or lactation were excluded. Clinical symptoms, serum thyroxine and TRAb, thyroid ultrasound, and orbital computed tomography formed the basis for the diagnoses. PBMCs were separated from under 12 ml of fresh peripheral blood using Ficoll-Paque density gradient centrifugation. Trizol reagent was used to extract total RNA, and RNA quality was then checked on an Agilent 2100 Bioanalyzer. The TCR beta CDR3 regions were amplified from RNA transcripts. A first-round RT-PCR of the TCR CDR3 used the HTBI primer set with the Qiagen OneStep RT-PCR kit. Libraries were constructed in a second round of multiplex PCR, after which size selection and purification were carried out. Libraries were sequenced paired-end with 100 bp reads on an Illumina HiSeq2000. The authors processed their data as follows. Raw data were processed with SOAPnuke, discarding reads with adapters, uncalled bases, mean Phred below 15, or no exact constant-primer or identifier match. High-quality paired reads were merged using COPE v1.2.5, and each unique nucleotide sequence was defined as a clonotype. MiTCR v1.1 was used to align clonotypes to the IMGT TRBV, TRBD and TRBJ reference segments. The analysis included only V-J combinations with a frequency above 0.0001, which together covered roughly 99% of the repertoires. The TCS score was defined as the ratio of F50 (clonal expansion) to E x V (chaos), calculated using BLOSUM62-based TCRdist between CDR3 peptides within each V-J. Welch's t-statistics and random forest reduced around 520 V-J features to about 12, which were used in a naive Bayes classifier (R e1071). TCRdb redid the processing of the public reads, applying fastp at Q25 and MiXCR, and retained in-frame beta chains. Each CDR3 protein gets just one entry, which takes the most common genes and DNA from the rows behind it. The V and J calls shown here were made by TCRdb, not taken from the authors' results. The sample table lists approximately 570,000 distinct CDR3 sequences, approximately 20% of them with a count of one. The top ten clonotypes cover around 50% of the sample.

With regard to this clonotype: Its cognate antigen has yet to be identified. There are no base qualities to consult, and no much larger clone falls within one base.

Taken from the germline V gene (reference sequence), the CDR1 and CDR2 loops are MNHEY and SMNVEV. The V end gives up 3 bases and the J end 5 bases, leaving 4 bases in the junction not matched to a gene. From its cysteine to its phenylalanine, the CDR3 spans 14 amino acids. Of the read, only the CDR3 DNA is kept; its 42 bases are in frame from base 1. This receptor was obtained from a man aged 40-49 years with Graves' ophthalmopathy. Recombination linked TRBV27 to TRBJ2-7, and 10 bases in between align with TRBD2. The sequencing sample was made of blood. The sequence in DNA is TGTGCCAGCAGTTTGCTAGCGGGGGTAAACGAGCAGTACTTC. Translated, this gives CASSLLAGVNEQYF.